The following is a T cell receptor beta chain sequence with its context. This CDR3 contains 16 residues. Germline V lookup: CDR1 SGHAT, CDR2 FQNNGV. The data were obtained in a study of cytomegalovirus exposure and HLA in healthy donors. Donors counted as nominally healthy when sampled, yet unrecorded immune exposures were likely. Researchers ran the PCR with 60 Vbeta and 13 Jbeta primers. The repertoire was sequenced with immunoSEQ multiplex PCR; TCRdb's copy has only in-frame clones and lacks some. The repertoire holds about 110,000 clones, with 82% as singletons. The origin of this receptor is a man younger than 45 in good health and CMV-seropositive. The chain couples TRBV11-2 to TRBJ2-5, with 7 positions matching TRBD1. The J call may be faulty, since TRBJ2-7 better matches the DNA end. The sample comprised PBMCs. The CDR3 DNA reads as TGTGCCAGCAGCTTAGTTGGGACAGCTAGCTCCTACGAGCAGTACTTC. It is translated as CASSLVGTASSYEQYF.